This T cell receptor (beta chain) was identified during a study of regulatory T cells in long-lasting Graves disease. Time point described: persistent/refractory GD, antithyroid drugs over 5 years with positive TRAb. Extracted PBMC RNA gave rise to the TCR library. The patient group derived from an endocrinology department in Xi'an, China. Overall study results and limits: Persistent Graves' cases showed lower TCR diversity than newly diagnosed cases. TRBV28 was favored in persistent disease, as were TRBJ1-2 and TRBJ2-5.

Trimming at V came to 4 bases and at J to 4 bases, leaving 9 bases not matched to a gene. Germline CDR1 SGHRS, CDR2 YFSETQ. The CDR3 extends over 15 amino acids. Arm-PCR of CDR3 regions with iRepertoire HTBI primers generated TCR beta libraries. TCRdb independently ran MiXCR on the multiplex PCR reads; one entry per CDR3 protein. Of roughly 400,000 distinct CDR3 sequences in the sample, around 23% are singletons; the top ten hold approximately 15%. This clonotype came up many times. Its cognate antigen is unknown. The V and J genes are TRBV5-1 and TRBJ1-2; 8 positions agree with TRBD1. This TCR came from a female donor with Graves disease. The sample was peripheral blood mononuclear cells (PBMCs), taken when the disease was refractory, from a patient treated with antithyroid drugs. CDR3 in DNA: TGCGCCAGCAGCCCCCCGGGACAGGAGACCTATGGCTACACCTTC. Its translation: CASSPPGQETYGYTF.